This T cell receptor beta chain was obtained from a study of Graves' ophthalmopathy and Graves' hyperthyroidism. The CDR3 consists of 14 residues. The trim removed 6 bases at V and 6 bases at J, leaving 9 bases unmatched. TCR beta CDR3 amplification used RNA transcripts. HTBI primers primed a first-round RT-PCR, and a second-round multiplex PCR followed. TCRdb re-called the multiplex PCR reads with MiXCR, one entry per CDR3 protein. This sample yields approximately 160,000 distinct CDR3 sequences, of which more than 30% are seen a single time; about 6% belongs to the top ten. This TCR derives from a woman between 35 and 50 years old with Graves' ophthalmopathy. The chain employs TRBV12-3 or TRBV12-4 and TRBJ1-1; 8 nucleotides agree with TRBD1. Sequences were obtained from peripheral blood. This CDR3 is CASSSRTGMSEAFF. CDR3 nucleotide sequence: TGTGCCAGCAGCTCGCGGACAGGGATGTCTGAAGCTTTCTTT.